A single sample is the source of the 31 T cell receptor beta chains below, sequenced in a study of blood T cells in healthy people across ages (dated by TCRdb to between 2015 and 2017). The library was prepared using 5' RACE. The reads were generated on an Illumina HiSeq 2500. A second PCR of roughly 6 to 11 cycles was run with a J-beta primer mix and a sample-barcoded 5' primer. The raw public data were reprocessed by TCRdb itself: fastp quality trimming at Q25, MiXCR clonotype calling, in-frame beta chains only. Every entry covers one CDR3 protein and lists the most common genes and DNA from its rows. This sample comprises 1 million or so distinct CDR3 sequences, around 27% of them detected only once. Around 0.75% of the sample goes to the ten largest clones. The data also belong to a second study, concerning T cells of mothers and their children.

The sequenced material came from blood. Every receptor here comes from a girl aged 2-10 years in good health.

The gene calls are TRBV27 and TRBJ1-2; 7 nucleotides match TRBD1. Germline trimming cut 6 bases from V and 7 bases from J; bases unmatched to any gene: 14. The CDR3 is 15 amino acids. Germline V gene lookup returns CDR1 MNHEY and CDR2 SMNVEV (reference sequence). Here the CDR3 DNA reads TGTGCCAGCAGCAATATGCCACAGGGGAGGGGTGGCTACACCTTC. Encoded protein: CASSNMPQGRGGYTF.

The V call is TRBV4-1, the J call TRBJ1-2, with D possibly matching TRBD1 (5 bases). The CDR3 sequence is 14 residues long. V was shortened by 0 bases and J by 8 bases, with 13 bases between the two germline ends. Germline-derived CDR1 and CDR2 are MGHRA and YSYEKL. DNA for the CDR3: TGCGCCAGCAGCCAAGATCTGGGCAGGGAGGGCTACACCTTC. It translates to CASSQDLGREGYTF.

This clonotype was observed a few times. The genes are TRBV3-1 and TRBJ2-5, with D possibly being TRBD1 or TRBD2 (5 bases each). Per germline, CDR1 LGHDT and CDR2 YNNKEL (reference sequence). The V end was cut by 4 bases, the J end by 5 bases, with 14 bases between. The CDR3 is 14 residues long. The CDR3 nucleotides are TGTGCCAGCAGCCTATGGGACGGCGAGGAGACCCAGTACTTC. The encoded protein is CASSLWDGEETQYF.

The J gene is TRBJ2-3, the V gene TRBV7-3; 9 bases agree with TRBD1. Trimming removed 8 bases from V and 3 bases from J; junction bases left unmatched: 6. The germline V gene has CDR1 SGHTA and CDR2 FQGTGA. This CDR3 comprises 14 residues. CDR3 sequence reads: CASGVTGGTDTQYF. In DNA, the CDR3 is TGTGCCAGCGGCGTGACAGGGGGTACAGATACGCAGTATTTT.

This clonotype was seen only a few times. As DNA, the CDR3 is TGTGCCAGCAGTTCAACGACAGGGTACCAAGAGACCCAGTACTTC. It specifies CASSSTTGYQETQYF. V gene TRBV2 combines with J gene TRBJ2-5; 7 nucleotides agree with TRBD1. The CDR3 is 15 residues long. V dropped 5 bases and J dropped 0; count of bases not matched to a gene: 6. CDR1 is SNHLY and CDR2 is FYNNEI in the germline V gene.

A note on this clonotype: Here the CDR3 omits its conserved ending phenylalanine or tryptophan, so a read error is the likely source. This sequence joins TRBV29-1 and TRBJ1-1; D unclear. CDR1 and CDR2 from the germline V gene are SQVTM and ANQGSEA. V lost 4 bases, J lost 3 bases, and 12 bases lay in between. The CDR3 is made up of 13 amino acids. The chain's CDR3 is CSVAGRMDTEAFL. In DNA, the CDR3 is TGCAGCGTTGCGGGCAGGATGGACACTGAAGCTTTCTTG.

This chain connects TRBV12-3 or TRBV12-4 to TRBJ1-5; 10 nucleotides line up with TRBD1. This CDR3 contains 13 residues. The ends lost 6 bases at V and 11 bases at J; junction bases unmatched: 7. DNA for the CDR3: TGTGCCAGCAGCTACCGGGACAGGGGTACCCAGCATTTT. The encoded protein is CASSYRDRGTQHF.

This clonotype has ten or more counts. J is TRBJ2-1 and V is TRBV29-1; D might be TRBD1 (6 bases). CDR1 SQVTM and CDR2 ANQGSEA come from the germline V gene. Trimming pared 0 bases from V and 0 bases from J, leaving 12 bases between. CDR3 length: 16 residues. CDR3 nucleotide sequence: TGCAGCGTTGAAGATCCCGACAGGAGCTCCTACAATGAGCAGTTCTTC. As protein: CSVEDPDRSSYNEQFF.

Regarding this clonotype: One end of the junction fails to match germline, which may point to a read error. This rearrangement joins TRBV7-9 to TRBJ2-7; 7 bases are a match to TRBD1. The CDR3 has 12 amino acids. The germline V gene encodes CDR1 SEHNR and CDR2 FQNEAQ (reference sequence). The CDR3, as DNA: TGTACCAGCAGGGGGTCTAAACGTGCGCAGTACTTC. Translation: CTSRGSKRAQYF.

Comments on this clonotype: Germline is not matched at one junction end, which may reflect a read error. The CDR3 reads CASSDDGGTPYNEQLF. The CDR3 nucleotides read TGTGCTAGCAGCGATGATGGGGGGACCCCCTACAATGAGCAGCTCTTC. The chain uses TRBV7-7 and TRBJ2-1, with a tentative D call TRBD2 (6 bases). This CDR3 contains 16 residues. CDR1 SSHAT and CDR2 FNYEAQ come from the germline V gene (reference sequence).

J is TRBJ2-2 and V is TRBV5-4, with D tentatively TRBD1 or TRBD2 (6 bases each). The CDR3 has 16 residues. Trimming left V 4 bases short and J 3 bases short, with 16 bases between. Germline V gene data show CDR1 as SGHNT and CDR2 as YYREEE (reference sequence). The CDR3 nucleotides are TGTGCCAGCAGCCCCTGGGGGCGGGGCGACACCGGGGAGCTGTTTTTT. This translates into CASSPWGRGDTGELFF. The full variable domain, its missing parts supplied by reference TRBV5-4 and TRBJ2-2, is ETGVTQSPTHLIKTRGQQVTLRCSSQSGHNTVSWYQQALGQGPQFIFQYYREEENGRGNFPPRFSGLQFPNYSSELNVNALELDDSALYLCASSPWGRGDTGELFFGEGSRLTVL.

The V call is TRBV6-1, the J call TRBJ1-5, with TRBD1 matching over 7 bases. This CDR3 has 15 residues. CDR1 and CDR2 (germline): MNHNS, SASEGT. Unmatched junction bases numbered 11, after V lost 5 bases and J lost 7 bases. The CDR3 DNA reads as TGTGCCAGCAGTACCGGGACAGCAGTCGAGCAGCCCCAGCATTTT. Encoded protein: CASSTGTAVEQPQHF.

This clonotype was counted only a few times. The J gene is TRBJ2-7, the V gene TRBV15; D is unresolved. The V end was cut by 0 bases, the J end by 3 bases, with 12 bases between. The V gene's germline CDR1 is LNHNV and CDR2 YYDKDF (reference sequence). The CDR3 spans 15 residues. CDR3 in amino acids: CATSRERQENYEQYF. CDR3 DNA sequence: TGTGCCACCAGCAGAGAGAGGCAGGAGAACTACGAGCAGTACTTC. Full variable domain (rest looked up from reference TRBV15 and TRBJ2-7): DAMVIQNPRYQVTQFGKPVTLSCSQTLNHNVMYWYQQKSSQAPKLLFHYYDKDFNNEADTPDNFQSRRPNTSFCFLDIRSPGLGDTAMYLCATSRERQENYEQYFGPGTRLTVT.

The CDR3 spells CASSSGGAAVGQYF. Here the CDR3 DNA reads TGTGCCAGCAGCTCAGGGGGGGCGGCCGTCGGGCAGTACTTC. This rearrangement joins TRBV7-2 to TRBJ2-1; either TRBD1 or TRBD2 may fit D (7 bases each). The J call may be faulty, since TRBJ2-7 better matches the DNA end. This CDR3 region has 14 residues. Per germline, CDR1 SGHTA and CDR2 FQGNSA.

This clonotype was recorded a few times. This chain joins TRBV7-2 and TRBJ2-7, with D possibly being TRBD2 (6 bases). V gave up 6 bases and J gave up 0 bases, with 9 bases separating them. The CDR3 loop spans 13 amino acids. Germline V gene data show CDR1 as SGHTA and CDR2 as FQGNSA. The CDR3 DNA sequence: TGTGCCAGCAGTTGGACTAACTCCTACGAGCAGTACTTC. Translated, it gives CASSWTNSYEQYF.

This clonotype was recorded a few times. V and J are TRBV29-1 and TRBJ1-4, with TRBD1 matching 7 bases. Per the germline V gene, CDR1 is SQVTM and CDR2 is ANQGSEA. The CDR3 is 14 residues long. Trimming at V came to 2 bases and at J to 11 bases, leaving 11 bases not matched to a gene. The CDR3 sequence is CSVESGGQSGKLFF. The CDR3 DNA is TGCAGCGTTGAATCGGGGGGACAGTCGGGGAAACTGTTTTTT.

J is TRBJ2-7 and V is TRBV20-1, with 9 bases identical to TRBD2. From germline, CDR1 is DFQATT and CDR2 SNEGSKA (reference sequence). Trimming took 6 bases from V and 3 from J; bases not matched to a gene: 9. This CDR3 spans 14 amino acids. The chain's CDR3 is CSAGEASGNYEQYF. The CDR3 DNA sequence: TGCAGTGCCGGGGAGGCTAGCGGGAACTACGAGCAGTACTTC.

Here the CDR3 reads CASSDTGTALEQYF. CDR3 coding DNA: TGTGCCAGCAGTGACACAGGGACTGCCCTCGAGCAGTACTTC. V is TRBV12-3 or TRBV12-4 and J is TRBJ2-7; D may correspond to TRBD1 or TRBD2 (6 bases each). The CDR3 has 14 residues. V was shortened by 5 bases and J by 6 bases, with 17 bases between the two germline ends.

This clonotype was observed once. In DNA, the CDR3 is TGTGCCAGCAGTTACTCCCCAGATTCAGCCTACGAGCAGTACTTC. Its protein is CASSYSPDSAYEQYF. The chain uses TRBV6-6 and TRBJ2-5; D ambiguous. The J call is uncertain, as TRBJ2-7 better fits the DNA end. The CDR3 runs to 15 residues. Germline assignment: CDR1 MNHNY and CDR2 SVGAGI (reference sequence).

The table lists this clonotype with a few counts. This chain joins TRBV11-2 and TRBJ2-1, with D unclear. Germline-derived CDR1 and CDR2 are SGHAT and FQNNGV. This CDR3 comprises 16 residues. V lost 3 bases and J 2 bases, leaving 14 bases between the germline ends. The CDR3 DNA reads as TGTGCCAGCAGCTTGAAAGGGTTTCAACCCTACAATGAGCAGTTCTTC. Residues: CASSLKGFQPYNEQFF.

This clonotype was detected a few times. The chain couples TRBV5-8 to TRBJ1-1, with 8 bases matching TRBD1. This CDR3 is built from 13 residues. Germline V lookup: CDR1 SGHTS, CDR2 YDEGEE. Trimming at V came to 1 base and at J to 7 bases, leaving 3 bases not matched to a gene. The CDR3 sequence is CASSLRQGIEAFF. In nucleotides, the CDR3 is TGTGCCAGCAGCTTGAGACAGGGGATTGAAGCTTTCTTT.

This clonotype has only a few counts. This chain joins TRBV9 and TRBJ2-5; no reliable D call. There are 15 residues in the CDR3. The V end was cut by 3 bases, the J end by 5 bases, with 17 bases between. Per the germline V gene, CDR1 is SGDLS and CDR2 is YYNGEE. The CDR3 reads CASSEGTALGETQYF. CDR3 DNA: TGTGCCAGCAGCGAGGGCACGGCCCTAGGGGAGACCCAGTACTTC. The full variable domain, rest sourced from reference TRBV9 and TRBJ2-5, is DSGVTQTPKHLITATGQRVTLRCSPRSGDLSVYWYQQSLDQGLQFLIQYYNGEERAKGNILERFSAQQFPDLHSELNLSSLELGDSALYFCASSEGTALGETQYFGPGTRLLVL.

The chain uses TRBV29-1 and TRBJ2-3; the D gene is possibly TRBD1 (6 bases). Between the trimmed V and J ends, which lost 4 bases and 4 bases, there was a span of 21 bases. CDR3 length: 16 residues. From germline, CDR1 is SQVTM and CDR2 ANQGSEA. CDR3 amino acids: CSVVGLGQIVPDTQYF. The CDR3 DNA reads as TGCAGCGTTGTCGGCCTTGGACAGATAGTACCAGATACGCAGTATTTT.

There are a few counts of this clonotype. CDR3 nucleotide sequence: TGCAGTGCTAGAGAGTGGGCTGAAGCTTTCTTT. This encodes CSAREWAEAFF. V and J are TRBV20-1 and TRBJ1-1, with D uncertain. Between the trimmed V and J ends, which lost 0 bases and 6 bases, there was a span of 5 bases. The CDR3 is made up of 11 amino acids. The V gene's germline CDR1 is DFQATT and CDR2 SNEGSKA (reference sequence).

This clonotype was counted at least ten times. The V call is TRBV7-6, the J call TRBJ2-1; D remains ambiguous. The CDR3 is 13 residues long. Germline CDR1 and CDR2: SGHVS and FNYEAQ. With 1 base removed from V and 7 bases from J, the gap between germline ends came to 8 bases. CDR3 coding DNA: TGTGCCAGCAGCTTAGGCCCTTCGAATGAGCAGTTCTTC. Encoded protein: CASSLGPSNEQFF.

This chain links TRBV27 with TRBJ2-7; D is unresolved. Germline CDR1 reads MNHEY; CDR2 reads SMNVEV (reference sequence). The CDR3 loop spans 13 amino acids. V lost 5 bases to trimming and J lost 4 bases, with 12 bases between them. The chain's CDR3 is CASSPGPYYEQYF. The CDR3, as DNA: TGTGCCAGCAGTCCAGGACCGTATTACGAGCAGTACTTC.

The chain has TRBV29-1 and TRBJ2-2, with TRBD2 matching over 11 bases. Losses at the gene ends were 3 bases for V and 6 bases for J; bases not matched to a gene: 6. This CDR3 is built from 15 residues. Germline CDR1 SQVTM, CDR2 ANQGSEA. As DNA, the CDR3 is TGCAGCGTTGACGTAGCGGGGGGGCCCCCCGGGGAGCTGTTTTTT. The encoded protein is CSVDVAGGPPGELFF.

This chain links TRBV28 with TRBJ2-1, with 8 bases fitting TRBD1. The CDR3 is made up of 16 amino acids. V trimming: 6 bases; J trimming: 7 bases; junction bases outside the gene matches: 14. The germline CDR1 and CDR2 sequences are MDHEN and SYDVKM. DNA for the CDR3: TGTGCCAGCAGATCTCAATTCAGGGGGCTCGGGAATGAGCAGTTCTTC. It specifies CASRSQFRGLGNEQFF.

The table lists this clonotype with a few counts. The chain is built from TRBV10-3 and TRBJ2-1; D assignment may be TRBD1 or TRBD2 (5 bases each). The germline CDR1 and CDR2 sequences are ENHRY and SYGVKD. This CDR3 contains 15 residues. V lost 7 bases, J lost 8 bases, and 21 bases lay in between. CDR3: CAITDFNEGPHEQFF. The DNA for the CDR3 is TGTGCCATCACCGACTTTAACGAGGGGCCTCATGAGCAGTTCTTC.

The chain couples TRBV7-9 to TRBJ2-5; 7 bases line up with TRBD1. TRBJ2-7 matches the DNA end more closely, so the J call is doubtful. The CDR3 contains 13 residues. CDR1 and CDR2 from the germline V gene are SEHNR and FQNEAQ (reference sequence). The CDR3 DNA reads as TGTGCCAGCAGGAGACAGGGCTCCTACGAGCAGTACTTC. It translates to CASRRQGSYEQYF.

The chain employs TRBV28 and TRBJ2-5; 8 bases match TRBD2. V was pared by 3 bases and J by 5 bases, with 5 bases of the junction left unmatched. There are 14 residues in the CDR3. Looked up from germline, CDR1 is MDHEN and CDR2 is SYDVKM. The CDR3 DNA sequence: TGTGCCAGCAGTTTTCGGGAGGGCCGGGAGACCCAGTACTTC. Its protein is CASSFREGRETQYF. Full variable domain (remainder filled in from reference TRBV28 and TRBJ2-5): DVKVTQSSRYLVKRTGEKVFLECVQDMDHENMFWYRQDPGLGLRLIYFSYDVKMKEKGDIPEGYSVSREKKERFSLILESASTNQTSMYLCASSFREGRETQYFGPGTRLLVL.